What follows is one T cell receptor (beta chain) and its context. The antigen is undetermined. A read error may be the cause here, since a much bigger clone is one base away. These data are taken from a study of identical twins. TCRdb reanalysed the 5' RACE reads using MiXCR and keeps one entry per CDR3 protein. The table records 450,000 or so distinct CDR3 sequences, roughly 18% of them present only once. Points from the study as a whole: Zero-insertion findings could be partly confounded by invariant cells (MAIT and iNKT cells).

The CDR3 runs to 16 residues. J was trimmed by 7 bases and V by 4 bases; bases with no gene match: 12. The chain recombines TRBV12-3 or TRBV12-4 with TRBJ1-2; 10 bases line up with TRBD1. The clonotype was recovered from a middle-aged man in good health. The sample taken for sequencing was naive T cells sorted from blood. CDR3 protein: CASSSPDRGYRCGYTF. The CDR3 DNA reads TGTGCCAGCAGTTCACCGGACAGGGGGTATCGGTGTGGCTACACCTTC.